The clone carrying this TCR beta chain was counted many times. Its target is unknown. The V end was cut by 3 bases, the J end by 5 bases, with 4 bases between. The CDR3 has 11 residues. This specimen comes from a study of T-cell memory formation after mild COVID-19. Findings and caveats of the study: Contracting clones localized mainly to CM and EM when CD4+ and mainly to EMRA when CD8+.

TCRdb used MiXCR to reprocess the 5' RACE reads, holding one entry per CDR3 protein. The sample holds over 150,000 distinct CDR3 sequences, about 21% seen once. Sequences were obtained from PBMCs or a T cell subset sorted from them (not recorded which). This receptor was identified in an adult woman who had mild COVID-19 (a few samples of this study predate the infection). Cell type and time point are not known. The chain is built from TRBV12-3 or TRBV12-4 and TRBJ2-5; D uncertain. DNA for the CDR3: TGTGCCAGCAGTTTTGGTGAGACCCAGTACTTC. As protein: CASSFGETQYF.